The 6 T cell receptor beta chains given below trace back to one sample, sequenced in a study of control samples from healthy donors and cancer patients. Only in-frame clones appear in the TCRdb table, and some are missing; sequencing was by immunoSEQ multiplex PCR. The data show around 97,000 clones, 80% to 90% seen once. Sequencing used PBMCs. These receptor sequences come from a man aged 60 to 69 with lung cancer.

The rearrangement uses TRBV4-1 and TRBJ1-5; the D is unclear. The CDR3 extends over 17 amino acids. Germline V CDR1 and CDR2: MGHRA, YSYEKL. Trimming removed 3 bases from V and 3 bases from J, with 18 bases in between. The CDR3 DNA reads as TGCGCCAGCAGCCAGACTGGACGGATGAATAACAATCAGCCCCAGCATTTT. Its protein product is CASSQTGRMNNNQPQHF.

The chain has TRBV5-1 and TRBJ1-4, with 8 bases that match TRBD1. The CDR3 consists of 14 residues. CDR1 and CDR2 (germline): SGHRS, YFSETQ. V shed 3 bases and J 7 bases; nucleotides not matched to a gene: 5. CDR3 DNA sequence: TGCGCCAGCAGCTCAAGAGGGACAGGTGAAAAACTGTTTTTT. Its translation is CASSSRGTGEKLFF.

The chain uses TRBV24-1 and TRBJ2-3; D is unclear. Trimming removed 4 bases from V and 2 bases from J, with 6 bases in between. This CDR3 is 13 amino acids long. The germline V gene has CDR1 KGHDR and CDR2 SFDVKD. CDR3 residues: CATSDGYTDTQYF. The CDR3 DNA reads TGTGCCACCAGTGACGGATACACAGATACGCAGTATTTT.

This chain uses TRBV6-4 with TRBJ1-1, with D perhaps TRBD1 (5 bases). The germline V gene has CDR1 MRHNA and CDR2 SNTAGT. V was pared by 8 bases and J by 0 bases, with 10 bases between. This CDR3 spans 13 amino acids. The DNA for the CDR3 is TGTGCCAGCCGGACAAACATGAACACTGAAGCTTTCTTT. This codes for CASRTNMNTEAFF.

V usage is TRBV27 and J usage is TRBJ2-7; D is ambiguous. Germline CDR1 MNHEY, CDR2 SMNVEV (reference sequence). With 2 bases removed from V and 2 bases from J, the gap between germline ends came to 19 bases. The CDR3 spans 17 residues. DNA for the CDR3: TGTGCCAGCAGTTTAAGGCCTATTACCCCTGATCCCTACGAGCAGTACTTC. It translates to CASSLRPITPDPYEQYF.

V and J are TRBV4-2 and TRBJ1-2; D is unresolved. This CDR3 contains 14 residues. The V end lost 0 bases, the J end lost 3 bases, and 8 bases lay between the germline ends. Per the germline V gene, CDR1 is LGHNA and CDR2 is YNFKEQ. Here the CDR3 reads CASSQDRRDYGYTF. The CDR3 nucleotides are TGTGCCAGCAGCCAAGATAGGAGGGACTATGGCTACACCTTC.